This T cell receptor beta chain comes out of a study of OX40 agonist ivuxolimab in advanced cancers. Data came from immunoSEQ multiplex PCR; TCRdb stores just in-frame clones and leaves some out. The data show over 55,000 clones, around 83% seen once. V lost 2 bases to trimming and J lost 4 bases, with 11 bases between them. Looked up from germline, CDR1 is SGHTA and CDR2 is FQGTGA. The CDR3 covers 14 residues. Sequenced here: CD4+ or CD8+ T cells sorted from blood, sampled in a trial of the OX40 agonist ivuxolimab. The source of this sequence is an adult with an advanced solid tumor such as melanoma, head and neck, liver or kidney cancer. The chain recombines TRBV7-3 with TRBJ1-2, with D perhaps matching TRBD1 (6 bases). The CDR3 region has the DNA TGTGCCAGCAGCTTATCTGGGGGCGGCTATGGCTACACCTTC. It is translated as CASSLSGGGYGYTF. The entire variable domain, with the rest obtained from reference TRBV7-3 and TRBJ1-2, is as follows: GAGVSQTPSNKVTEKGKYVELRCDPISGHTALYWYRQSLGQGPEFLIYFQGTGAADDSGLPNDRFFAVRPEGSVSTLKIQRTERGDSAVYLCASSLSGGGYGYTFGSGTRLTVV.